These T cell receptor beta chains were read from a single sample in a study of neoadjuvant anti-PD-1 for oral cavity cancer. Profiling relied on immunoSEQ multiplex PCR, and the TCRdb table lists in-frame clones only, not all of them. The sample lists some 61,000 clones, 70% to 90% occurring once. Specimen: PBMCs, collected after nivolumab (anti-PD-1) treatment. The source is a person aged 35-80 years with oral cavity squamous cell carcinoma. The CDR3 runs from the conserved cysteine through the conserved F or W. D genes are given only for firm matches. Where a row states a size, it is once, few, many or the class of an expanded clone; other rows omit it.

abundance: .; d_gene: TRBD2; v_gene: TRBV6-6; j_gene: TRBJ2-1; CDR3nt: TGTGCCAGCAACCCGACTAGCGGGAGTAAGAATGAGCAGTTCTTC; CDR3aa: CASNPTSGSKNEQFF
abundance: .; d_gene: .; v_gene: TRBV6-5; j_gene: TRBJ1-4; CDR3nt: TGTGCCAGCAGTTACACCTCCGGAGGAAAACTGTTTTTT; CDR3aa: CASSYTSGGKLFF
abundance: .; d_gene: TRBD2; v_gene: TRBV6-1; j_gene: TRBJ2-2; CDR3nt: TGTGCCAGCAGTGGACCCGTGACTAGCGGGAGAATCGGGGAGCTGTTTTTT; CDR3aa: CASSGPVTSGRIGELFF
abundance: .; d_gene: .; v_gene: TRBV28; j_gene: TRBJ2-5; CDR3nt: TGTGCCAGCAGTTTACGGGAGACCCAGTACTTC; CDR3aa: CASSLRETQYF
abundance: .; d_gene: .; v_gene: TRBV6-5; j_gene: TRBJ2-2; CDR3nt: TGTGCCAGCAGTTACCCCCGAGGGGCTGGGACCGGGGAGCTGTTTTTT; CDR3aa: CASSYPRGAGTGELFF
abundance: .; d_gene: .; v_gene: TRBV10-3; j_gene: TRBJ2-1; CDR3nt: TGTGCCATCAGTGAGGGAGCTTCCTACAATGAGCAGTTCTTC; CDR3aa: CAISEGASYNEQFF
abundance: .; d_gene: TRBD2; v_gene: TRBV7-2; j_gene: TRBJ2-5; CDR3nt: TGTGCCAGCAGCCTGGGGACTAGCGCCGAGACCCAGTACTTC; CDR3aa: CASSLGTSAETQYF
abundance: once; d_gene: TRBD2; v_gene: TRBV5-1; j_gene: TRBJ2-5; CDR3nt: TGCGCCAGCAGCGGTCTAGCGGGAGGGCCGGGCGGTGAGACCCAGTACTTC; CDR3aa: CASSGLAGGPGGETQYF
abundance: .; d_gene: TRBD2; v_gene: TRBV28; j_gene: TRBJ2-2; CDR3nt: TGTGCCAGCAGTTTAGCGGGAGCAAACACCGGGGAGCTGTTTTTT; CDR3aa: CASSLAGANTGELFF
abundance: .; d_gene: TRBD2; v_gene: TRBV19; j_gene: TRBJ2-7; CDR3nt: TGTGCCAGTAGTATAGCGGCGGGAGTAACCTACGAGCAGTACTTC; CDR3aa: CASSIAAGVTYEQYF
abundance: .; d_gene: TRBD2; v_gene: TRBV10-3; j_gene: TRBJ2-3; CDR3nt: TGTGCCATCAGTAAGATTTATTCGGGAGGGAGCACAGATACGCAGTATTTT; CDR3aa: CAISKIYSGGSTDTQYF
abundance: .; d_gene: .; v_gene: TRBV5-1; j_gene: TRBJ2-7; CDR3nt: TGCGCCAGCAGCTTGGTTGGGGGACTCTACGAGCAGTACTTC; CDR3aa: CASSLVGGLYEQYF
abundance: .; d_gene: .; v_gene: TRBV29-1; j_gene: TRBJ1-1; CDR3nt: TGCAGCGTGTACAAGGGTTGGGGCACTGAAGCTTTCTTT; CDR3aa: CSVYKGWGTEAFF
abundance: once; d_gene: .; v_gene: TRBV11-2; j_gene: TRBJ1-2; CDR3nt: TGTGCCAGCAGCTCGGGGGGTGGCTACACCTTC; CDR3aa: CASSSGGGYTF
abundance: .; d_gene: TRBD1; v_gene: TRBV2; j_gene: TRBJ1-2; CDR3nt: TGTGCCAGCAGTGAGCGACAGGGAGGCTATGGCTACACCTTC; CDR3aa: CASSERQGGYGYTF
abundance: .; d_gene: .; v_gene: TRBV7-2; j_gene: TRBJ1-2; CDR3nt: TGTGCCAGCAGCTCCGTCAGCCTCTATGGCTACACCTTC; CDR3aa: CASSSVSLYGYTF
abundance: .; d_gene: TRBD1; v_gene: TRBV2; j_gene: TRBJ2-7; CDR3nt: TGTGCCAGCGGGTTGGGACAGGGTGTTTACGAGCAGTACTTC; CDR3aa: CASGLGQGVYEQYF
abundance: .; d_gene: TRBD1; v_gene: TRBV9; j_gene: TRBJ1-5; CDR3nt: TGTGCCAGCAGCGTAGCATTTTTCAGGGGGCAATGCAATCAGCCCCAGCATTTT; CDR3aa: CASSVAFFRGQCNQPQHF
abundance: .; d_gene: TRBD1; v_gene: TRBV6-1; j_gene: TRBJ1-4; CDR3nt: TGTGCCAGCAGTACAGGGGGAACTAATGAAAAACTGTTTTTT; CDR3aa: CASSTGGTNEKLFF
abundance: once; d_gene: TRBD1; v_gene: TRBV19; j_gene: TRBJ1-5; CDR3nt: TGTGCCAGTAGCCGACTTCCGGGGGACAGACTGTATAGCAATCAGCCCCAGCATTTT; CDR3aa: CASSRLPGDRLYSNQPQHF
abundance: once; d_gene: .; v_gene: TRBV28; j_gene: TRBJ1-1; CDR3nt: TGTGCCAGCAGTTTAGGGGCCCCAAAAGAAGCTTTCTTT; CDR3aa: CASSLGAPKEAFF
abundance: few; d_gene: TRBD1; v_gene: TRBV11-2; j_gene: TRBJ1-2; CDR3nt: TGTGCCAGCAGCTTAGAGGTCTTTTTAGGGGGCGCCGAAAGGACCTTC; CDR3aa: CASSLEVFLGGAERTF
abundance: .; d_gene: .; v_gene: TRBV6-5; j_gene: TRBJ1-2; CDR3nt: TGTGCCAGCACACAGGGCTATGGCTACACCTTC; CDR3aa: CASTQGYGYTF